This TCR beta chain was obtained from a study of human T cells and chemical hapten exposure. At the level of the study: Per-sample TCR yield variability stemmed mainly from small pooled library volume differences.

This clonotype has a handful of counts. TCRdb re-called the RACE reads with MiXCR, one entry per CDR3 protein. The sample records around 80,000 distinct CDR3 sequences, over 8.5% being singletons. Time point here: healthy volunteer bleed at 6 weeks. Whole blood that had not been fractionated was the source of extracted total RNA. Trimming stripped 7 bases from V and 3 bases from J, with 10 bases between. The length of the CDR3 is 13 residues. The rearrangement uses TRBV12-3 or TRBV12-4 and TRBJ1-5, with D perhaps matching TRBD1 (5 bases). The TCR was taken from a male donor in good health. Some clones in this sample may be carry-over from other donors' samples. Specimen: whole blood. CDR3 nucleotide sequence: TGTGCCAGCAAGGCGGGGCCCAATCAGCCCCAGCATTTT. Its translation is CASKAGPNQPQHF.